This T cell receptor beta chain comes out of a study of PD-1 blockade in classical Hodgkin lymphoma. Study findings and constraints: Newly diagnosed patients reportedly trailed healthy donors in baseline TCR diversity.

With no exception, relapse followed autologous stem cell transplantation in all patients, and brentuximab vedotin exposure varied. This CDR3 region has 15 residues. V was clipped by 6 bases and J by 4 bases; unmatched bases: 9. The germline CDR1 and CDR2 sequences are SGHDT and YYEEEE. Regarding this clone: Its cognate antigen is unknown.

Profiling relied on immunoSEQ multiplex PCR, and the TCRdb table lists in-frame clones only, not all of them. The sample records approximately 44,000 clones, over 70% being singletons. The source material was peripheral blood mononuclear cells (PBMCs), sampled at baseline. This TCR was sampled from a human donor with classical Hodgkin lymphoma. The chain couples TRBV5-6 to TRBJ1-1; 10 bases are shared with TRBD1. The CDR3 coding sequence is TGTGCCAGCACCCTGGGGTGGACAGGGGGCACTGAAGCTTTCTTT. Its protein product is CASTLGWTGGTEAFF.